Presented here are 9 T cell receptor beta chains from one specimen sequenced in a study of glioma-infiltrating T cells after dendritic cell vaccination. Sequenced by immunoSEQ multiplex PCR; TCRdb stores in-frame clones only, minus some. The table records about 87,000 clones, 83% of them present only once. Time point here: after dendritic cell vaccination, including at tumor progression/relapse. The starting material was blood, obtained after dendritic cell vaccination. These receptors were collected from a human donor with glioblastoma.

The V gene is TRBV18, the J gene TRBJ1-1, with 9 nucleotides matching TRBD1. The CDR3 is 15 amino acids. V lost 2 bases and J lost 1; bases outside the gene matches: 2. The germline CDR1 and CDR2 sequences are KGHSH and LQKENI. CDR3 region: CASSPAGQGNTEAFF. The CDR3 nucleotides read TGTGCCAGCTCACCAGCGGGACAGGGGAACACTGAAGCTTTCTTT.

This clone was seen once. This chain links TRBV19 with TRBJ1-1; 7 bases are a match to TRBD1. The V segment lost 5 bases and the J segment 1 base; nucleotides outside the gene matches: 4. Germline CDR1 LNHDA, CDR2 SQIVND (reference sequence). The CDR3 is made up of 14 amino acids. CDR3 nucleotide sequence: TGTGCCAGTAGTCAAGGGGGCAGGAACACTGAAGCTTTCTTT. The encoded protein is CASSQGGRNTEAFF.

This clone was counted only a few times. This chain links TRBV19 with TRBJ1-1; D possibly corresponds to TRBD1 (5 bases). From germline, CDR1 is LNHDA and CDR2 SQIVND (reference sequence). The CDR3 extends over 14 amino acids. V was shortened by 4 bases and J by 1 base, with 10 bases between the two germline ends. CDR3 amino acids: CASSSRGTNTEAFF. DNA of the CDR3: TGTGCCAGTAGTAGTCGGGGGACGAACACTGAAGCTTTCTTT.

CDR3 region: CASSILNGGGYTF. CDR3 nucleotide sequence: TGTGCCAGTAGTATCCTCAACGGGGGAGGCTACACCTTC. V gene TRBV19 combines with J gene TRBJ1-2; a weak D match, TRBD1 (5 bases). The CDR3 runs to 13 residues. Germline V CDR1 and CDR2: LNHDA, SQIVND (reference sequence). Trimming shortened V by 3 bases and J by 8 bases, and 13 bases separated the two germline ends.

The rearrangement uses TRBV6-1 and TRBJ1-4, with a possible D match to TRBD1 (5 bases). Germline assignment: CDR1 MNHNS and CDR2 SASEGT. Trimming cost V 6 bases and J 0 bases, with 8 bases left between them. CDR3 length: 14 amino acids. CDR3 protein: CASSRAPTNEKLFF. CDR3 bases: TGTGCCAGCAGCAGGGCCCCAACTAATGAAAAACTGTTTTTT.

The chain joins TRBV9 to TRBJ2-3; 7 bases are a match to TRBD1. V lost 6 bases and J lost 6; bases outside the gene matches: 10. The CDR3 covers 14 residues. The germline gives CDR1 SGDLS, CDR2 YYNGEE. The CDR3 reads CASNRGTAGDTQYF. The CDR3 DNA is TGTGCCAGCAACAGGGGTACCGCGGGTGATACGCAGTATTTT.

The chain joins TRBV20-1 to TRBJ2-1; the D is unclear. CDR1 and CDR2 (germline): DFQATT, SNEGSKA (reference sequence). There are 11 residues in the CDR3. V was trimmed by 8 bases and J by 10 bases, leaving 15 bases between them. Here the CDR3 DNA reads TGCAGTTCCCTAGGCGCGGAGGAGCAGTTCTTC. Translating it yields CSSLGAEEQFF.

The chain couples TRBV5-6 to TRBJ2-5, with D perhaps matching TRBD1 (7 bases). The CDR3 runs 15 residues. Germline CDR1 is SGHDT and CDR2 is YYEEEE. Between the trimmed V and J ends, which lost 3 bases and 4 bases, there was a span of 16 bases. The CDR3 nucleotides read TGTGCCAGCAGCTCGTGGTCGCGGGACAGAGAGACCCAGTACTTC. Translated: CASSSWSRDRETQYF.

This sequence joins TRBV5-6 and TRBJ1-1, with a tentative D call TRBD1 (5 bases). The CDR3 spans 15 residues. Germline V gene data show CDR1 as SGHDT and CDR2 as YYEEEE. Deletions cut 4 bases from V and 3 bases from J, with 16 bases between. Here the CDR3 reads CASSIRAIFDTEAFF. The CDR3 DNA is TGTGCCAGCAGCATCAGGGCGATCTTCGACACTGAAGCTTTCTTT. The whole variable domain, filled in from reference TRBV5-6 and TRBJ1-1, reads DAGVTQSPTHLIKTRGQQVTLRCSPKSGHDTVSWYQQALGQGPQFIFQYYEEEERQRGNFPDRFSGHQFPNYSSELNVNALLLGDSALYLCASSIRAIFDTEAFFGQGTRLTVV.